The 6 T cell receptor beta chains listed next were all sequenced from one sample in a study of blood T cell repertoires in COVID-19. Profiling relied on immunoSEQ multiplex PCR, and the TCRdb table lists in-frame clones only, not all of them. Of approximately 150,000 clones listed, around 83% were seen once; the top ten hold around 6.7%. The sequencing input was peripheral blood. These receptors were collected from a woman between 50 and 59 years old in a cohort sampled during active or convalescent COVID-19.

This clone was detected once. The genes are TRBV3-1 (or the pseudogene TRBV3-2) and TRBJ1-6, with a possible D match to TRBD1 (6 bases). The CDR3 is 17 amino acids. Germline CDR1 reads LGHDT; CDR2 reads YNNKEL (reference sequence). Trimming shortened V by 2 bases and J by 6 bases, and 17 bases separated the two germline ends. CDR3 DNA: TGTGCCAGCAGCCAAATGTGGGGGGGCACGAGTAATTCACCCCTCCACTTT. As protein: CASSQMWGGTSNSPLHF.

V and J are TRBV7-9 and TRBJ1-2; 8 bases line up with TRBD1. V was pared by 5 bases and J by 6 bases, with 2 bases of the junction left unmatched. Germline V gene data show CDR1 as SEHNR and CDR2 as FQNEAQ (reference sequence). This CDR3 comprises 12 residues. The CDR3 loop reads CASSRTGNGYTF. DNA for the CDR3: TGTGCCAGCAGCAGGACAGGGAATGGCTACACCTTC.

The V call is TRBV4-1, the J call TRBJ2-2; 8 positions agree with TRBD1. In germline, CDR1 is MGHRA, CDR2 YSYEKL. The length of the CDR3 is 17 residues. The junction had 11 bases not matched to a gene; V was cut back by 1 base and J by 7 bases. CDR3: CASSQGWGQAGSGELFF. Written as DNA, the CDR3 is TGCGCCAGCAGCCAAGGATGGGGACAGGCAGGGAGCGGGGAGCTGTTTTTT.

The chain carries TRBV3-1 (or the pseudogene TRBV3-2) and TRBJ1-1; the D gene is possibly TRBD1 (5 bases). Germline CDR1 reads LGHDT; CDR2 reads YNNKEL (reference sequence). Trimming cost V 3 bases and J 5 bases, with 13 bases left between them. There are 14 residues in the CDR3. The CDR3 is CASSQRQGGTEAFF. The CDR3 bases are TGTGCCAGCAGCCAGAGGCAGGGTGGTACTGAAGCTTTCTTT.

The V gene is TRBV13, the J gene TRBJ2-3, with TRBD2 identical over 7 bases. Germline assignment: CDR1 PRHDT and CDR2 FYEKMQ (reference sequence). The CDR3 has 15 residues. The V and J ends lost 2 bases and 6 bases, in that order; junction bases with no gene match: 8. In DNA form, the CDR3 reads TGTGCCAGCAGCTTAAGGCGCGGGGGAAGGGATACGCAGTATTTT. Its translation is CASSLRRGGRDTQYF.

This rearrangement joins TRBV7-2 to TRBJ1-1; D gene unclear. V shed 3 bases and J shed 6 bases, with 11 bases lying between them. Looked up from germline, CDR1 is SGHTA and CDR2 is FQGNSA. This CDR3 contains 13 residues. For the CDR3, the DNA is TGTGCCAGCAGCTTGGCCGGGGTTTCTGAAGCTTTCTTT. This gives the protein CASSLAGVSEAFF.